The 20 T cell receptor beta chains given below trace back to one sample, sequenced in a study of blood T cell repertoires in COVID-19. The table came from immunoSEQ multiplex PCR; TCRdb's copy has only in-frame clones and leaves some out. In the table there are under 12,000 clones, about 87% of which are singletons. Source material: peripheral blood. The source of these receptors is a human donor in a cohort sampled during active COVID-19.

The rearrangement uses TRBV7-2 and TRBJ1-5, with 7 bases fitting TRBD1. The CDR3 is 16 amino acids. Looked up from germline, CDR1 is SGHTA and CDR2 is FQGNSA. V was clipped by 6 bases and J by 1 base; unmatched bases: 9. The CDR3 sequence: CASSRIGGTSNQPQHF. CDR3 DNA sequence: TGTGCCAGCAGTCGAATAGGGGGCACCAGCAATCAGCCCCAGCATTTT.

This chain links TRBV4-3 with TRBJ2-5; D is unresolved. The CDR3 totals 17 residues. Germline CDR1 reads LGHNA; CDR2 reads YSLEER. The V and J ends lost 1 base and 10 bases respectively, with 25 bases between them. CDR3 DNA: TGCGCCAGCAGCCAAGTCCCCTCCGGTCGCGGCAGTGGCGACCAGTACTTC. Its protein product is CASSQVPSGRGSGDQYF.

The V and J genes are TRBV19 and TRBJ1-3; 7 nucleotides agree with TRBD1. Germline trimming cut 2 bases from V and 2 bases from J; bases unmatched to any gene: 6. The CDR3 is made up of 16 amino acids. Per the germline V gene, CDR1 is LNHDA and CDR2 is SQIVND (reference sequence). The CDR3 region is CASSIITDRTGNTIYF. CDR3 bases: TGTGCCAGTAGTATAATCACGGACAGGACTGGAAACACCATATATTTT. Together with reference TRBV19 and TRBJ1-3, the CDR3 gives the full variable domain: DGGITQSPKYLFRKEGQNVTLSCEQNLNHDAMYWYRQDPGQGLRLIYYSQIVNDFQKGDIAEGYSVSREKKESFPLTVTSAQKNPTAFYLCASSIITDRTGNTIYFGEGSWLTVV.

This clone has only a few counts. The chain recombines TRBV27 with TRBJ2-1; D might be TRBD1 (5 bases). The CDR3 sequence is 13 residues long. Germline values: CDR1 MNHEY, CDR2 SMNVEV (reference sequence). The V end lost 4 bases, the J end lost 10 bases, and 14 bases lay between the germline ends. The CDR3 bases are TGTGCCAGCAGTTCCTACATTACAGGAGAGCAGTTCTTC. As protein: CASSSYITGEQFF.

In DNA form, the CDR3 reads TGTGCCAGCAGTTTGAAAAACAGCTATGGCTACACCTTC. This sequence encodes CASSLKNSYGYTF. The rearrangement joins TRBV12-3 or TRBV12-4 to TRBJ1-2; D is undetermined. This CDR3 has 13 amino acids. Trimming took 3 bases from V and 4 from J, leaving 9 bases between them.

This chain links TRBV6-2 or TRBV6-3 with TRBJ2-5; 12 nucleotides agree with TRBD1. From germline, CDR1 is MNHEY and CDR2 SVGEGT. The CDR3 extends over 16 amino acids. The V and J ends lost 5 bases and 2 bases, in that order; junction bases with no gene match: 6. The CDR3 region is CASSKGTGGWQETQYF. As DNA, the CDR3 is TGTGCCAGCAGTAAGGGGACAGGGGGCTGGCAAGAGACCCAGTACTTC.

This chain links TRBV19 with TRBJ1-6; the D is unclear. Germline loops: CDR1 LNHDA, CDR2 SQIVND (reference sequence). Between the trimmed V and J ends, which lost 4 bases and 7 bases, there was a span of 5 bases. The CDR3 is 12 residues long. CDR3: CASSTFNSPLHF. The CDR3 DNA reads TGTGCCAGTAGTACCTTCAATTCACCCCTCCACTTT.

The V and J genes are TRBV6-6 and TRBJ2-4; weak D call: TRBD2 (6 bases). Germline lookup yields CDR1 MNHNY and CDR2 SVGAGI (reference sequence). Deletions cut 7 bases from V and 0 bases from J, with 16 bases between. CDR3 length equals 16 residues. The CDR3 loop is CASTPIGGIAKNIQYF. CDR3 DNA sequence: TGTGCCAGCACTCCTATCGGGGGAATAGCCAAAAACATTCAGTACTTC.

CDR3 DNA: TGCGCCAGCAGCCATCAACTGCGGGCAGACTTTAACTATGGCTACACCTTC. Its protein is CASSHQLRADFNYGYTF. The V and J genes are TRBV4-1 and TRBJ1-2; no clear D gene. This CDR3 is 17 amino acids long. Trimming pared 3 bases from V and 1 base from J, leaving 18 bases between. Germline lookup yields CDR1 MGHRA and CDR2 YSYEKL.

With regard to this clone: The sample carries other DNA sequences with the same CDR3. CDR3 coding DNA: TGTGCCAGCAGTTCTGGGCTAGCCTTAAGCACAGATACGCAGTATTTT. Protein sequence: CASSSGLALSTDTQYF. The genes are TRBV25-1 and TRBJ2-3; possibly TRBD2 for D (5 bases). This CDR3 has 16 residues. The germline gives CDR1 MGHDK, CDR2 SYGVNS. Trimming left V 5 bases short and J 0 bases short, with 15 bases between.

The chain has TRBV25-1 and TRBJ2-1; D is undetermined. V lost 3 bases and J 0 bases, leaving 3 bases between the germline ends. Germline CDR1 and CDR2: MGHDK and SYGVNS. The CDR3 has 13 residues. CDR3 DNA: TGTGCCAGCAGTGAGAGCTCCTACAATGAGCAGTTCTTC. This codes for CASSESSYNEQFF.

V gene TRBV4-3 combines with J gene TRBJ2-6; the match to TRBD1 covers 7 bases. J lost 0 bases, V lost 2 bases, and 4 bases had no gene match. The CDR3 is made up of 17 amino acids. Germline CDR1 is LGHNA and CDR2 is YSLEER. CDR3 bases: TGCGCCAGCAGCCAACAATACAGGGGCTCTGGGGCCAACGTCCTGACTTTC. It is translated as CASSQQYRGSGANVLTF.

The rearrangement uses TRBV9 and TRBJ2-1, with TRBD2 matching over 9 bases. In germline, CDR1 is SGDLS, CDR2 YYNGEE. The trim removed 3 bases at V and 4 bases at J, leaving 5 bases unmatched. The CDR3 sequence is 15 residues long. The CDR3 bases are TGTGCCAGCAGCGAGACTAGCGGATTGTACAATGAGCAGTTCTTC. Amino acid sequence: CASSETSGLYNEQFF.

This chain joins TRBV18 and TRBJ1-1; TRBD1 matches at 7 bases. Germline CDR1 is KGHSH and CDR2 is LQKENI. This CDR3 has 14 residues. J was trimmed by 0 bases and V by 3 bases; bases with no gene match: 1. CDR3 sequence (DNA): TGTGCCAGCTCACCGACAGGGATGAACACTGAAGCTTTCTTT. Its protein is CASSPTGMNTEAFF.

The V call is TRBV19, the J call TRBJ2-1, with 8 positions matching TRBD2. The germline gives CDR1 LNHDA, CDR2 SQIVND (reference sequence). The CDR3 sequence is 20 residues long. With 3 bases clipped from V and 2 bases from J, the junction kept 18 bases outside the gene matches. The CDR3 nucleotides are TGTGCCAGTAGTATCCCACTAGGGTTGGCGGGAGGTGCGGCCTACAATGAGCAGTTCTTC. It codes for CASSIPLGLAGGAAYNEQFF.

This sequence joins TRBV21-1 and TRBJ2-1; the table names TRBD2, a call not compared with the DNA. TRBV21-1 is termed a pseudogene. The CDR3 covers 19 residues. CDR3: CASSKNPVWAGGLWNEQFF. For the CDR3, the DNA is TGTGCCAGCAGCAAAAATCCCGTATGGGCGGGAGGTTTATGGAATGAGCAGTTCTTC.

This chain links TRBV5-1 with TRBJ2-1; 11 positions match TRBD2. The V segment lost 6 bases and the J segment 7 bases; nucleotides outside the gene matches: 3. Germline-derived CDR1 and CDR2 are SGHRS and YFSETQ. The CDR3 length is 13 residues. The CDR3 sequence: CASNSGRGNEQFF. CDR3 nucleotide sequence: TGCGCCAGCAATAGCGGGAGGGGTAATGAGCAGTTCTTC.

The chain combines TRBV3-1 (or the pseudogene TRBV3-2) with TRBJ2-7; D perhaps matches TRBD2 (6 bases). Germline assignment: CDR1 LGHDT and CDR2 YNNKEL (reference sequence). The CDR3 has 14 residues. Trimming took off 3 bases at V and 6 bases at J, with 15 bases between the two ends. This chain's CDR3 is CASSHNPGESEQYF. The CDR3 nucleotides are TGTGCCAGCAGCCATAATCCGGGAGAGTCCGAGCAGTACTTC.

The CDR3 DNA reads as TGTGCCAGCAGGCTAGGGACTAGCGGGAGGGAGTACTTC. The encoded protein is CASRLGTSGREYF. V and J are TRBV12-3 or TRBV12-4 and TRBJ2-7; TRBD2 matches 16 bases. The CDR3 contains 13 residues. V lost 6 bases, J lost 11 bases, and 4 bases stayed unmatched.

The DNA for the CDR3 is TGCGCCAGCACCACTCATCCGGGACAGTCGACCGGGGAGCTGTTTTTT. As protein: CASTTHPGQSTGELFF. The chain recombines TRBV5-1 with TRBJ2-2; the match to TRBD1 covers 7 bases. This CDR3 is 16 amino acids long. V shed 6 bases and J 5 bases; nucleotides not matched to a gene: 13. The germline CDR1 and CDR2 sequences are SGHRS and YFSETQ.